These 21 T cell receptor beta chains originate from one sample sequenced in a study of T cell clonality in common variable immunodeficiency. Profiling relied on immunoSEQ multiplex PCR, and the TCRdb table lists in-frame clones only, not all of them. Captured here are 40,000 or so clones, none seen once; the top ten comprise around 3.3%. The specimen was peripheral blood mononuclear cells. The receptors here all came from a person aged 18 to 75 in good health.

This clone showed up just a few times. The CDR3 goes on 3 residues after the read ends, and that part is filled in from the germline J gene. The chain has TRBV30 and TRBJ2-7, with a tentative D call TRBD2 (6 bases). This CDR3 comprises 11 residues. V gave up 2 bases and J gave up 6 bases, with 8 bases separating them. Looked up from germline, CDR1 is GTSNPN and CDR2 is SVGIG (reference sequence). The sequenced CDR3 bases are TGTGCCTGGAGTCAGGGAGGCGAG. Translating it yields CAWSQGGE. The whole CDR3 region reads CAWSQGGEQYF.

This clone showed up many times. The read halts 3 residues ahead of the CDR3 end, with the missing end drawn from the germline J gene. The genes are TRBV20-1 and TRBJ1-2, with TRBD1 matching over 8 bases. The CDR3 has 16 amino acids. V shed 0 bases and J 3 bases; nucleotides not matched to a gene: 9. CDR1 and CDR2 (germline): DFQATT, SNEGSKA (reference sequence). This CDR3 reads CSARDPPGQGDYGYTF. CDR3 DNA, as far as it was read: TGCAGTGCTAGAGACCCGCCTGGACAGGGAGACTATGGC.

Ten or more counts support this clone. The part of the CDR3 DNA that was read is TGCAGCGTTGGGAAGGGGCAGGGCCATGAAAAG. As protein: CSVGKGQGHEK. The full CDR3 reads CSVGKGQGHEKLFF. This chain links TRBV29-1 with TRBJ2-2, with a possible D match to TRBD1 (5 bases). Read data end 3 residues before the CDR3 end; the end is taken from the germline J gene. The CDR3 has 14 amino acids. Germline CDR1 and CDR2: SQVTM and ANQGSEA.

This clone was seen a handful of times. The missing CDR3 end, 3 residues past where the read stops, is filled in from the germline J gene. The chain couples TRBV20-1 to TRBJ2-1; 8 nucleotides line up with TRBD2. The germline gives CDR1 DFQATT, CDR2 SNEGSKA (reference sequence). The V segment lost 3 bases and the J segment 4 bases; nucleotides outside the gene matches: 11. The CDR3 loop spans 16 amino acids. The sequenced CDR3 bases are TGCAGTGCTAGGGATGAGACGGCTAGCGGGTACAATGAG. This sequence encodes CSARDETASGYNE. The whole CDR3 is CSARDETASGYNEQFF.

Of note for this clone: The read gets to within 3 residues of the CDR3 end, and the germline J gene fills in the rest. The chain uses TRBV19 and TRBJ2-5; 7 bases are a match to TRBD2. Trimming cost V 1 base and J 4 bases; bases outside gene matches: 3. The CDR3 consists of 14 residues. The germline CDR1 and CDR2 sequences are LNHDA and SQIVND (reference sequence). CDR3 sequence reads: CASSIVREGETQYF. The sequenced CDR3 bases are TGTGCCAGTAGTATAGTCAGGGAGGGAGAGACC.

Comments on this clone: Read sequence stops 3 residues before the CDR3 end, and the germline J gene provides the missing end. This chain uses TRBV7-9 with TRBJ1-2; possibly TRBD1 for D (6 bases). V was cut by 1 base and J by 4 bases, with 10 bases left in between. Germline V lookup: CDR1 SEHNR, CDR2 FQNEAQ (reference sequence). This CDR3 region has 14 residues. The CDR3 loop reads CASSLEDRIYGYTF. The DNA read from the CDR3 is TGTGCCAGCAGCTTAGAAGACAGGATCTATGGC.

Ten or more counts support this clone. The sequenced fragment ends 3 residues before the CDR3 boundary, so the rest is inferred from the germline J gene. The chain joins TRBV30 to TRBJ2-7, with 7 bases aligning to TRBD2. Germline loops: CDR1 GTSNPN, CDR2 SVGIG (reference sequence). Losses at the gene ends were 7 bases for V and 2 bases for J; bases not matched to a gene: 8. This CDR3 spans 13 amino acids. Partial CDR3 DNA: TGTGCCTTCGCGGGCGGGAGCCCCTACGAG. It codes for CAFAGGSPYE. Given in full, the CDR3 is CAFAGGSPYEQYF.

There are a few counts of this clone. The CDR3 is cut off 3 residues early in the read; its end comes from the germline J gene. The chain joins TRBV18 to TRBJ2-5, with 12 nucleotides matching TRBD2. V shed 6 bases and J 5 bases; nucleotides not matched to a gene: 13. From germline, CDR1 is KGHSH and CDR2 LQKENI. The CDR3 is made up of 17 amino acids. CDR3 loop: CASSKTSGGPPEETQYF. The CDR3 bases that were read are TGTGCCAGCTCGAAGACTAGCGGGGGTCCTCCGGAGGAGACC.

This clone was seen many times. The covered CDR3 bases are TGTGCCAGCAGCGAGGGACAGTCCCAAGAGACC. Translating gives CASSEGQSQET. The whole CDR3 sequence is CASSEGQSQETQYF. The chain combines TRBV13 with TRBJ2-5; 7 bases align to TRBD1. The CDR3 end falls 3 residues outside the read, so it is completed with the germline J gene. The CDR3 is made up of 14 amino acids. Germline V gene lookup returns CDR1 PRHDT and CDR2 FYEKMQ (reference sequence). J was trimmed by 1 base and V by 5 bases; bases with no gene match: 4.

This clone has at least ten counts. The read ends 3 residues before the CDR3 terminus; that terminus is restored from the germline J gene. The chain has TRBV6-1 and TRBJ1-1; D gene uncertain. The CDR3 is made up of 14 amino acids. CDR1 and CDR2 from the germline V gene are MNHNS and SASEGT. Trimming shortened V by 1 base and J by 5 bases, and 11 bases separated the two germline ends. The chain's CDR3 is CASSEDLRVTEAFF. The part of the CDR3 DNA that was read is TGTGCCAGCAGTGAAGATTTGAGGGTTACTGAA.

On this clone: The CDR3 end lies 3 residues beyond the end of the read and is filled in from the germline J gene. The V gene is TRBV30, the J gene TRBJ2-2; no clear D gene. This CDR3 region has 16 residues. Germline V gene sequence: CDR1 GTSNPN, CDR2 SVGIG (reference sequence). The CDR3 DNA, read in part, is TGTGCCTGGAGCCCCCCCGCCTCGATTAGAAGTGAAAAG. Its translation: CAWSPPASIRSEK. The CDR3 as a whole reads CAWSPPASIRSEKLFF.

This clone was seen ten or more times. The sequenced fragment ends 3 residues before the CDR3 boundary, so the rest is inferred from the germline J gene. The rearrangement uses TRBV5-1 and TRBJ2-1; D ambiguous. The V end was cut by 0 bases, the J end by 8 bases, with 12 bases between. This CDR3 has 14 residues. Germline V gene sequence: CDR1 SGHRS, CDR2 YFSETQ. Partial CDR3 DNA: TGCGCCAGCAGCTTGGGTGTGCAGGTCGATGAG. Amino acids: CASSLGVQVDE. The CDR3 as a whole reads CASSLGVQVDEQFF.

In this sample, this clone turned up a few times. The sequence runs out 3 residues before the end of the CDR3; the remainder is reconstructed from the germline J gene. The chain recombines TRBV7-9 with TRBJ1-6; 9 bases agree with TRBD1. The CDR3 has 15 amino acids. In germline, CDR1 is SEHNR, CDR2 FQNEAQ (reference sequence). V shed 5 bases, J shed 10 bases, and the junction held 9 bases outside the gene matches. CDR3 DNA, as far as it was read: TGTGCCAGCAGCCCCCGGACAGGGGCGGACTCACCC. Protein product: CASSPRTGADSP. The CDR3, in full, reads CASSPRTGADSPLHF.

In its sample, this clone was seen many times. The read stops 3 residues short of the end of the CDR3; the missing end is completed from the germline J gene. V usage is TRBV20-1 and J usage is TRBJ1-4; D is undetermined. The V end lost 1 base, the J end lost 3 bases, and 6 bases lay between the germline ends. This CDR3 contains 13 residues. Looked up from germline, CDR1 is DFQATT and CDR2 is SNEGSKA (reference sequence). This CDR3 reads CSARGGPNEKLFF. The CDR3 bases that were read are TGCAGTGCTAGAGGTGGGCCTAATGAAAAA.

The table lists this clone with many counts. The CDR3 end is not reached by the read, which stops 3 residues before it; the germline J gene fills it in. The chain employs TRBV6-2 or TRBV6-3 and TRBJ2-4, with 7 bases fitting TRBD1. The length of the CDR3 is 17 residues. Germline V lookup: CDR1 MNHEY, CDR2 SVGEGT. The trim removed 6 bases at V and 0 bases at J, leaving 11 bases unmatched. The DNA read from the CDR3 is TGTGCCAGCAGGCAGACAGGGTCCCCCTTAGCCAAAAACATT. Translation gives CASRQTGSPLAKNI. The whole CDR3 sequence is CASRQTGSPLAKNIQYF.

This clone occurred many times. Read data end 3 residues before the CDR3 end; the end is taken from the germline J gene. The chain employs TRBV5-1 and TRBJ2-5, with D possibly called TRBD1 or TRBD2 (5 bases each). Trimming stripped 0 bases from V and 5 bases from J, with 11 bases between. This CDR3 has 14 amino acids. The V gene's germline CDR1 is SGHRS and CDR2 YFSETQ. Here the CDR3 reads CASSLGGAQETQYF. CDR3 DNA, as far as it was read: TGCGCCAGCAGCTTGGGAGGGGCGCAGGAGACC.

Many counts were recorded for this clone. The read ends 3 residues shy of where the CDR3 ends; the end is completed using the germline J gene. The V call is TRBV11-2, the J call TRBJ2-5; D is ambiguous. CDR1 SGHAT and CDR2 FQNNGV come from the germline V gene. Trimming pared 5 bases from V and 2 bases from J, leaving 15 bases between. CDR3 length: 15 residues. Incomplete CDR3 DNA: TGTGCCAGCAGCCAAATCTTAGCTTTACAAGAGACC. Amino acids: CASSQILALQET. The full CDR3 protein is CASSQILALQETQYF.

This clone was counted at least ten times. The read gets to within 3 residues of the CDR3 end, and the germline J gene fills in the rest. V gene TRBV19 combines with J gene TRBJ2-1, with TRBD1 matching 7 bases. Germline values: CDR1 LNHDA, CDR2 SQIVND (reference sequence). This CDR3 is built from 14 residues. J gave up 7 bases and V 4 bases, and 7 bases lay outside the gene matches. The CDR3 protein is CASSRDSLENEQFF. The part of the CDR3 DNA that was read is TGTGCCAGTAGTAGGGACAGCCTGGAAAATGAG. The full variable domain, rest sourced from reference TRBV19 and TRBJ2-1, is DGGITQSPKYLFRKEGQNVTLSCEQNLNHDAMYWYRQDPGQGLRLIYYSQIVNDFQKGDIAEGYSVSREKKESFPLTVTSAQKNPTAFYLCASSRDSLENEQFFGPGTRLTVL.

This clone turned up a few times. The missing CDR3 end, 3 residues past where the read stops, is filled in from the germline J gene. The rearrangement uses TRBV20-1 and TRBJ2-7; TRBD1 matches 8 bases. CDR1 is DFQATT, CDR2 SNEGSKA, per germline (reference sequence). The ends lost 3 bases at V and 1 base at J; junction bases unmatched: 5. CDR3 size: 14 residues. The CDR3 spells CSASSGQESYEQYF. Partial CDR3 DNA: TGCAGTGCTAGTTCGGGACAGGAGTCCTACGAG.

The table lists this clone with many counts. The read finishes 3 residues shy of the CDR3 end, and the germline J gene is used to complete it. V gene TRBV5-1 combines with J gene TRBJ1-1; TRBD1 matches 11 bases. Germline CDR1 SGHRS, CDR2 YFSETQ. V shed 4 bases, J shed 4 bases, and the junction held 9 bases outside the gene matches. The CDR3 extends over 16 amino acids. The CDR3 is CASSTGTGGVGTEAFF. The DNA read from the CDR3 is TGCGCCAGCAGCACCGGGACAGGGGGGGTTGGCACTGAA.

Many counts were recorded for this clone. The read stops 3 residues short of the end of the CDR3; the missing end is completed from the germline J gene. This rearrangement joins TRBV5-6 to TRBJ2-3; no definite D call. CDR1 and CDR2 from the germline V gene are SGHDT and YYEEEE. This CDR3 contains 14 residues. Trimming cost V 4 bases and J 6 bases, with 15 bases left between them. The CDR3: CASSHNIKADTQYF. The sequenced part of the CDR3 DNA is TGTGCCAGCAGCCATAACATTAAAGCGGATACG.